The entry below describes one T cell receptor beta chain. Its binding antigen is unknown. No much larger clone is present one base from it, and per-base qualities are unavailable. The CDR3 runs 15 amino acids, cysteine and phenylalanine included. Only CDR3 DNA remains: 45 bases, in frame from the first base. For CDR1 and CDR2, the germline V gene lists MNHEY and SVGAGI. V is shortened by 3 bases, J by 2 bases, and the region joining them spans 14 bases. To prepare the library, the immunoSEQ multiplex PCR assay was applied. The table comes from immuneACCESS by way of TCRdb, which keeps in-frame sequences with V and J called. Part of the clones is missing from these tables; in studies checked, under half for an unresolved V gene and the rest for unknown reasons. Recorded for this sample are about 250,000 clones; over 75% of them occurred a single time. In total, the top ten clones hold 13% of the sample.

This sample was included in a study of control samples from healthy donors and cancer patients (dated by TCRdb to the early 2020s). The V and J genes are TRBV6-5 and TRBJ2-7; no confident D gene assignment can be made. Specimen: PBMCs. The TCR was taken from a woman aged 60-75 years with lung cancer. The CDR3 corresponds to CASSYSAASTYEQYF. The DNA sequence is given as TGTGCCAGCAGTTATTCGGCAGCTTCGACCTACGAGCAGTACTTC.